A selection of T cell receptor beta chains follows, all from one sample in a study of cytomegalovirus exposure and HLA in healthy donors. Assay used: immunoSEQ multiplex PCR; TCRdb lists only in-frame clones, some missing. Of about 110,000 clones detected, less than 70% appear once; the ten largest clones hold 5.4%. The sample comprised PBMCs. Receptor source: a woman aged 70 to 79 in good health and CMV-seropositive. Both conserved end residues are trimmed from each CDR3. Fields, in order: CDR3 protein, CDR3 length, J gene, V gene.

CDR3: SVELTVQGSWGYT
length: 13
J: TRBJ1-2
V: TRBV29-1

CDR3: ASSLGGTGSNQPQH
length: 14
J: TRBJ1-5
V: TRBV7-6

CDR3: ASSLEPLQETQY
length: 12
J: TRBJ2-5
V: TRBV5-4

CDR3: ASSLACRGGVVSYEQY
length: 16
J: TRBJ2-7
V: TRBV5-4

CDR3: ASSSFSEQY
length: 9
J: TRBJ2-7
V: TRBV27

CDR3: ASSDGQGDEQY
length: 11
J: TRBJ2-7
V: TRBV10-1

CDR3: ASSSNSNTIY
length: 10
J: TRBJ1-3
V: TRBV7-9

CDR3: ASSFGGISYEQY
length: 12
J: TRBJ2-7
V: TRBV5-1

CDR3: ASSVGSTGELF
length: 11
J: TRBJ2-2
V: TRBV6-1

CDR3: ASRQGLGSPLH
length: 11
J: TRBJ1-6
V: TRBV6-5

CDR3: ASSEQGQTGELF
length: 12
J: TRBJ2-2
V: TRBV6-4

CDR3: ASSQEDRVNSPLH
length: 13
J: TRBJ1-6
V: TRBV14

CDR3: ASSPDSGVIEAF
length: 12
J: TRBJ1-1
V: TRBV2

CDR3: ASSPDRLRNTIY
length: 12
J: TRBJ1-3
V: TRBV11-2

CDR3: ASSGMFTGELF
length: 11
J: TRBJ2-2
V: TRBV18

CDR3: AWSVGGGYEQY
length: 11
J: TRBJ2-7
V: TRBV30

CDR3: ASSQDRGVNQPQH
length: 13
J: TRBJ1-5
V: TRBV4-2

CDR3: ASSDYRAGNTIY
length: 12
J: TRBJ1-3
V: TRBV2

CDR3: ASSLAGGSEAF
length: 11
J: TRBJ1-1
V: TRBV7-9

CDR3: ASRGQGAPEAF
length: 11
J: TRBJ1-1
V: TRBV19

CDR3: ASSQGQFNEKLF
length: 12
J: TRBJ1-4
V: TRBV5-4

CDR3: ASSRDRDRAEKLF
length: 13
J: TRBJ1-4
V: TRBV4-1

CDR3: ASSARENEQY
length: 10
J: TRBJ2-7
V: TRBV6-1

CDR3: ATADQGRETQY
length: 11
J: TRBJ2-5
V: TRBV19

CDR3: ASSPTTGGGYGYT
length: 13
J: TRBJ1-2
V: TRBV6-6

CDR3: ASSSGLLGNQPQH
length: 13
J: TRBJ1-5
V: TRBV5-1

CDR3: ASSHSGGEQY
length: 10
J: TRBJ2-7
V: TRBV19

CDR3: ASRIGTGASSYEQY
length: 14
J: TRBJ2-7
V: TRBV6-6

CDR3: ATSRDVGLNTEAF
length: 13
J: TRBJ1-1
V: TRBV15

CDR3: ASSSQTGPNQPQH
length: 13
J: TRBJ1-5
V: TRBV7-9

CDR3: VSTLAGDETQY
length: 11
J: TRBJ2-5
V: TRBV7-9

CDR3: ASSEHRVSNQPQH
length: 13
J: TRBJ1-5
V: TRBV2

CDR3: ASRGAVGGAARDTQY
length: 15
J: TRBJ2-3
V: TRBV6-4

CDR3: ASQLAGLAAYNEQF
length: 14
J: TRBJ2-1
V: TRBV19

CDR3: ASSESGSDTQY
length: 11
J: TRBJ2-3
V: TRBV25-1

CDR3: ASSDIRLAGDPATGELF
length: 17
J: TRBJ2-2
V: TRBV10-1

CDR3: ASSPQGSSGNTIY
length: 13
J: TRBJ1-3
V: TRBV6-6

CDR3: ASRLTGNNEQF
length: 11
J: TRBJ2-1
V: TRBV19

CDR3: ASSEQGTAAF
length: 10
J: TRBJ1-1
V: TRBV19

CDR3: ASSSSRGDTGELF
length: 13
J: TRBJ2-2
V: TRBV5-1

CDR3: ASSEYRDRGSNEQF
length: 14
J: TRBJ2-1
V: TRBV25-1

CDR3: ASSEGTGNNSPLH
length: 13
J: TRBJ1-6
V: TRBV5-1

CDR3: ASSLTGQSQETQY
length: 13
J: TRBJ2-5
V: TRBV5-1

CDR3: ASSPSGGLEQY
length: 11
J: TRBJ2-7
V: TRBV27

CDR3: ASRRPTGVNSPLH
length: 13
J: TRBJ1-6
V: TRBV7-2

CDR3: ASKRQGSYEQY
length: 11
J: TRBJ2-7
V: TRBV27